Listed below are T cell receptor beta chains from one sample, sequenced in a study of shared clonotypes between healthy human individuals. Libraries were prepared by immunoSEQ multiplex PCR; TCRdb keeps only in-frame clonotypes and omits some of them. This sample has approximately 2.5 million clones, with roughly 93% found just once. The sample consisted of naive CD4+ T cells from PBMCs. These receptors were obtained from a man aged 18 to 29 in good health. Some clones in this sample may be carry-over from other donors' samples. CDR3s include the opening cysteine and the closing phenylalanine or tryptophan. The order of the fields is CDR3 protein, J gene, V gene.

CDR3aa: CASSQAQISYNSPLHF
j_gene: TRBJ1-6
v_gene: TRBV4-1

CDR3aa: CASRSPNTGELFF
j_gene: TRBJ2-2
v_gene: TRBV11-2

CDR3aa: CASSLVVEGNTIYF
j_gene: TRBJ1-3
v_gene: TRBV7-9

CDR3aa: CASSRGQLFAEAFF
j_gene: TRBJ1-1
v_gene: TRBV5-1

CDR3aa: CASQSGQFLSGANVLTF
j_gene: TRBJ2-6
v_gene: TRBV19

CDR3aa: CAISESFGDTEAFF
j_gene: TRBJ1-1
v_gene: TRBV10-3

CDR3aa: CSVVAVRTYEQYF
j_gene: -
v_gene: TRBV29-1

CDR3aa: CSVVNTGGSYNEQFF
j_gene: TRBJ2-1
v_gene: TRBV29-1

CDR3aa: CASSSSGRASETQYF
j_gene: TRBJ2-5
v_gene: TRBV25-1

CDR3aa: CASPRDSSYEQYF
j_gene: TRBJ2-7
v_gene: TRBV6-1

CDR3aa: CASSLLGRGLAGHTDTQYF
j_gene: TRBJ2-3
v_gene: TRBV27

CDR3aa: CATKRAGELFF
j_gene: TRBJ2-2
v_gene: TRBV28

CDR3aa: CASSRREPRANTEAFF
j_gene: TRBJ1-1
v_gene: TRBV7-8

CDR3aa: CASRRGYRTYNEQFF
j_gene: TRBJ2-1
v_gene: TRBV23-1

CDR3aa: CASQGATGELFF
j_gene: TRBJ2-2
v_gene: TRBV2

CDR3aa: CASRRASGRGTDTQYF
j_gene: TRBJ2-3
v_gene: TRBV27

CDR3aa: CASSEAAKYQPQHF
j_gene: TRBJ1-5
v_gene: TRBV2

CDR3aa: CASSLPSGDTDTQYF
j_gene: TRBJ2-3
v_gene: TRBV5-1

CDR3aa: CASSPNTGSPRGEKLFF
j_gene: TRBJ1-4
v_gene: TRBV18

CDR3aa: CSVAGVINQPQHF
j_gene: TRBJ1-5
v_gene: TRBV29-1

CDR3aa: CASSLFGGRLSSGANVLTF
j_gene: TRBJ2-6
v_gene: TRBV28